A selection of T cell receptor beta chains follows, all from one sample in a study of Ad26.COV2.S vaccination and SARS-CoV-2 variants. The protocol was immunoSEQ multiplex PCR, while the TCRdb copy is restricted to in-frame clones and leaves out a portion. The data contain more than 400,000 clones, roughly 90% of them singletons. The sequencing used peripheral blood, collected in a trial of Ad26.COV2.S vaccine versus placebo. Receptors originate from a person between 18 and 65 years old who received the Ad26.COV2.S COVID-19 vaccine or a placebo. Each CDR3 is given with its conserved first and last residue. The D gene is left open where the match is weak. The listing skips clone size in some rows; elsewhere it reads once, few, many or a size class.

TRBV28	TRBD1	TRBJ1-2	.	CASSARVKGASGYTF	TGTGCCAGCAGCGCAAGGGTCAAGGGGGCGAGCGGCTACACCTTC
TRBV18	TRBD2	TRBJ2-7	.	CASSSAGSYEQYF	TGTGCCAGCTCATCAGCGGGATCCTACGAGCAGTACTTC
TRBV18	TRBD1	TRBJ2-3	.	CASQGQGVSDTQYF	TGTGCCAGCCAAGGACAGGGCGTCTCAGATACGCAGTATTTT
TRBV4-3	TRBD2	TRBJ2-7	.	CASSRKLADSRSYEQYF	TGCGCCAGCAGCCGAAAACTAGCGGACAGCAGGAGCTACGAGCAGTACTTC
TRBV7-9	TRBD1	TRBJ1-6	once	CASSLIGMDRVYNSPLHF	TGTGCCAGCAGCTTAATCGGGATGGACAGGGTCTATAATTCACCCCTCCACTTT
TRBV9	.	TRBJ2-5	.	CASSVVGSKQETQYF	TGTGCCAGCAGCGTAGTTGGCAGCAAACAAGAGACCCAGTACTTC
TRBV30	.	TRBJ2-1	.	CAWSVREQFF	TGTGCCTGGAGTGTTCGTGAGCAGTTCTTC
TRBV6-4	.	TRBJ2-3	.	CASRGVAGAPDTQYF	TGTGCCAGCAGGGGAGTGGCGGGGGCCCCAGATACGCAGTATTTT
TRBV19	.	TRBJ2-2	.	CASRDPGHNTGELFF	TGTGCCAGTAGGGACCCGGGACACAACACCGGGGAGCTGTTTTTT
TRBV28	TRBD2	TRBJ2-7	.	CASSLSHLSGASGGRSYEQYF	TGTGCCAGCAGTTTAAGCCACCTCTCGGGGGCTAGCGGGGGTCGCTCCTACGAGCAGTACTTC
TRBV28	TRBD2	TRBJ2-3	.	CASSLVSGGRVRDTQYF	TGTGCCAGCAGTTTGGTCAGCGGGGGACGAGTAAGGGATACGCAGTATTTT
TRBV30	.	TRBJ1-1	.	CAWTPNPGYTEAFF	TGTGCCTGGACCCCCAACCCGGGTTACACTGAAGCTTTCTTT
TRBV7-2	.	TRBJ2-2	.	CASSLLGNTGELFF	TGTGCCAGCAGCTTATTAGGGAACACCGGGGAGCTGTTTTTT
TRBV2	.	TRBJ2-1	.	CASRAYNEQFF	TGTGCCAGCAGGGCCTACAATGAGCAGTTCTTC
TRBV18	.	TRBJ2-2	.	CASSPRQQLNTGELFF	TGTGCCAGCTCACCACGTCAACAGTTGAACACCGGGGAGCTGTTTTTT
TRBV4-1	TRBD1	TRBJ2-1	.	CASSQAWTGGSYNEQFF	TGCGCCAGCAGCCAGGCTTGGACAGGGGGTTCCTACAATGAGCAGTTCTTC
TRBV3-1/TRBV3-2	TRBD1	TRBJ2-7	.	CASSPGTGLSYEQYF	TGTGCCAGCAGCCCCGGGACAGGTCTCTCCTACGAGCAGTACTTC
TRBV4-3	TRBD2	TRBJ2-1	.	CASRSGGTYNEQFF	TGCGCCAGCAGGAGCGGGGGAACCTACAATGAGCAGTTCTTC
TRBV5-1	.	TRBJ2-3	.	CASSQFGADTQYF	TGCGCCAGCAGTCAGTTTGGTGCAGATACGCAGTATTTT
TRBV10-3	.	TRBJ2-1	once	CAISDRGTYNEQFF	TGTGCCATCAGTGACAGGGGCACCTACAATGAGCAGTTCTTC
TRBV10-2	.	TRBJ1-2	once	CASSEQGYGYTF	TGCGCCAGCAGTGAGCAGGGTTATGGCTACACCTTC
TRBV12-5	TRBD1	TRBJ2-3	.	CASGSQSGGRSTDTQYF	TGTGCTAGTGGTTCACAATCAGGGGGCCGGAGCACAGATACGCAGTATTTT
TRBV5-6	.	TRBJ1-1	few	CASSLVGGGMNTEAFF	TGTGCCAGCAGCTTGGTGGGGGGCGGGATGAACACTGAAGCTTTCTTT
TRBV6-1	.	TRBJ1-5	.	CASSDRTEQPQHF	TGTGCCAGCAGCGACAGGACAGAGCAGCCCCAGCATTTT
TRBV7-9	TRBD1	TRBJ1-1	.	CASSSAAGGMNTEAFF	TGTGCCAGCAGCTCCGCAGCAGGGGGTATGAACACTGAAGCTTTCTTT
TRBV28	.	TRBJ1-5	.	CASSRQFTGIGQPQHF	TGTGCCAGCAGTAGGCAGTTTACAGGGATAGGTCAGCCCCAGCATTTT
TRBV7-6	.	TRBJ1-2	.	CASSFRVGVTYGYTF	TGTGCCAGCAGCTTCCGGGTGGGGGTCACTTATGGCTACACCTTC
TRBV9	.	TRBJ2-5	.	CASSRSDWGRETQYF	TGTGCCAGCAGTCGGTCTGACTGGGGGCGGGAGACCCAGTACTTC
TRBV7-6	TRBD1	TRBJ2-1	.	CASSIDRAPYNEQFF	TGTGCCAGCAGCATCGACAGGGCTCCCTACAATGAGCAGTTCTTC
TRBV5-5	.	TRBJ2-3	.	CASSLEIPPQYF	TGTGCCAGCAGCTTGGAAATCCCTCCGCAGTATTTT
TRBV5-1	TRBD2	TRBJ2-1	.	CASSQDPQRGNYNEQFF	TGCGCCAGCAGCCAGGACCCCCAGCGGGGGAACTACAATGAGCAGTTCTTC
TRBV6-5	.	TRBJ1-6	.	CASSYSSGTNSPLHF	TGTGCCAGCAGTTACTCAAGTGGGACAAATTCACCCCTCCACTTT
TRBV6-1	.	TRBJ1-5	.	CASSAHRVSGNQPQHF	TGTGCCAGCAGTGCCCACCGGGTCAGCGGGAATCAGCCCCAGCATTTT
TRBV4-3	TRBD2	TRBJ2-1	.	CASSQDRASGPVNEQFF	TGCGCCAGCAGCCAAGATAGGGCTAGCGGGCCGGTCAATGAGCAGTTCTTC
TRBV6-5	.	TRBJ1-2	.	CASSLSLNYGYTF	TGTGCCAGCAGTCTCTCCTTAAACTATGGCTACACCTTC
TRBV13	TRBD1	TRBJ2-7	.	CASSPWTGSLNEQYF	TGTGCCAGCAGCCCGTGGACAGGGTCTTTAAACGAGCAGTACTTC
TRBV5-1	.	TRBJ1-3	.	CASSLEHRNSGNTIYF	TGCGCCAGCAGCTTGGAACACAGGAACTCTGGAAACACCATATATTTT
TRBV19	TRBD1	TRBJ1-2	.	CASTPGGGFANYGYTF	TGTGCCAGTACCCCAGGGGGCGGGTTTGCTAACTATGGCTACACCTTC
TRBV20-1	TRBD2	TRBJ2-3	.	CSASALGLAGGPADTQYF	TGCAGTGCTAGTGCTCTAGGACTAGCGGGGGGGCCTGCAGATACGCAGTATTTT
TRBV5-6	.	TRBJ1-4	.	CASSPGGLLNEKLFF	TGTGCCAGCAGCCCGGGGGGACTGCTTAATGAAAAACTGTTTTTT
TRBV5-4	TRBD1	TRBJ1-1	once	CASSSLQGANTEAFF	TGTGCCAGCAGCTCCCTACAGGGGGCGAACACTGAAGCTTTCTTT
TRBV12-5	.	TRBJ1-1	.	CASGFNTEAFF	TGTGCTAGTGGTTTTAACACTGAAGCTTTCTTT
TRBV30	.	TRBJ2-7	.	CAWSVRGSLYEQYF	TGTGCCTGGAGTGTCAGAGGGTCCCTTTACGAGCAGTACTTC
TRBV6-2/TRBV6-3	.	TRBJ2-7	few	CASSYSSGQYF	TGTGCCAGCAGTTACTCCTCCGGGCAGTACTTC
TRBV6-5	.	TRBJ1-3	few	CASHRASGNTIYF	TGTGCCAGCCACAGGGCCTCTGGAAACACCATATATTTT
TRBV6-2/TRBV6-3	.	TRBJ2-3	.	CASSYLNGPRVSDTQYF	TGTGCCAGCAGTTACCTAAACGGGCCTCGAGTGTCAGATACGCAGTATTTT
TRBV13	TRBD1	TRBJ1-6	.	CASSLGDRGDSPLHF	TGTGCCAGCAGCTTGGGGGACAGGGGTGACTCACCCCTCCACTTT
TRBV7-9	.	TRBJ2-4	.	CASSPGLGISNKNIQYF	TGTGCCAGCAGCCCCGGCCTTGGGATCAGCAACAAAAACATTCAGTACTTC
TRBV7-2	.	TRBJ2-1	.	CASSLKKAPGGRKDNEQFF	TGTGCCAGCAGCTTAAAAAAAGCCCCCGGGGGGCGGAAGGACAATGAGCAGTTCTTC
TRBV24-1	.	TRBJ2-3	.	CATSDFRGASTDTQYF	TGTGCCACCAGTGATTTCCGGGGGGCTAGCACAGATACGCAGTATTTT
TRBV6-1	.	TRBJ1-4	.	CASSLETVLAKLFF	TGTGCCAGCAGTTTGGAGACAGTGTTAGCAAAACTGTTTTTT
TRBV19	.	TRBJ2-7	.	CASSAGQGGYEQYF	TGTGCCAGTAGTGCCGGCCAGGGTGGTTACGAGCAGTACTTC
TRBV6-2/TRBV6-3	.	TRBJ1-1	.	CASSYSGRRPTEAFF	TGTGCCAGCAGTTACTCCGGCAGAAGACCCACTGAAGCTTTCTTT
TRBV4-3	.	TRBJ1-1	.	CASSRERGGIEAFF	TGCGCCAGCAGCCGGGAGAGGGGGGGGATTGAAGCTTTCTTT
TRBV5-6	.	TRBJ2-1	.	CASSLERGNEQFF	TGTGCCAGCAGCTTGGAACGGGGGAATGAGCAGTTCTTC